This TCR beta chain derives from a study of cytomegalovirus exposure and HLA in healthy donors. Trimming cost V 0 bases and J 0 bases, with 8 bases left between them. CDR1 MGHRA and CDR2 YSYEKL come from the germline V gene. The CDR3 has 15 amino acids. A multiplex PCR was run with 60 Vbeta primers and 13 Jbeta primers. Produced via immunoSEQ multiplex PCR; TCRdb's table is partial and in-frame only. The profile shows roughly 130,000 clones, 70% to 85% of them singletons. This sequence joins TRBV4-1 and TRBJ1-2; D remains unclear. This clonotype was obtained from a woman between 18 and 29 years old in good health and CMV-seropositive. Sequencing was performed on PBMCs. The CDR3 region is CASSQDTTSNYGYTF. The CDR3 DNA is TGCGCCAGCAGCCAAGATACTACGTCTAACTATGGCTACACCTTC.